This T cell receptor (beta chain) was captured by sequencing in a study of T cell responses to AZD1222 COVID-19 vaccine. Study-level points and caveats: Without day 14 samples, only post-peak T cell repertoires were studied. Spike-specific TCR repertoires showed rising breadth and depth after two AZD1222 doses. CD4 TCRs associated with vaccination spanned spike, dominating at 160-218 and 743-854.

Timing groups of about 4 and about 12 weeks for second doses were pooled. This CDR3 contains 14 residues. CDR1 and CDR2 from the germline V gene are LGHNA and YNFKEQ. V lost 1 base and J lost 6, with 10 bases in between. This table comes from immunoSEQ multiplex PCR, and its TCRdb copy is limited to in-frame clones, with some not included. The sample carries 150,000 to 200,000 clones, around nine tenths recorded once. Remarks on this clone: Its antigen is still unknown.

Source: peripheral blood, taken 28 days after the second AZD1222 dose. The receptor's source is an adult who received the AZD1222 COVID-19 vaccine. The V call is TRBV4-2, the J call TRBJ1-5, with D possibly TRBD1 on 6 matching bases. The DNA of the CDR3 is TGTGCCAGCAGCCAAGTAACAGGGAGTCAGCCCCAGCATTTT. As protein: CASSQVTGSQPQHF.